A selection of T cell receptor beta chains follows, all from one sample in a study of blood T cell repertoires in COVID-19. The data were produced by immunoSEQ multiplex PCR, yet TCRdb's version contains in-frame clones alone and is incomplete. The profile shows approximately 500,000 clones, roughly nine tenths of them singletons. What was sequenced was peripheral blood. The receptors here all came from a woman between 50 and 59 years old with COVID-19, enrolled during active disease. Each CDR3 is given with its conserved first and last residue. A D gene is named only where the DNA matches it firmly. Part of the rows lack a size; the others show once, few, many or a class for expanded clones.

J gene: TRBJ1-4
V gene: TRBV28
clone size: NA
D gene: NA
CDR3 protein: CASSPIRGGKLFF
CDR3 DNA: TGTGCCAGCAGCCCGATTAGGGGCGGAAAACTGTTTTTT

J gene: TRBJ1-2
V gene: TRBV3-1/TRBV3-2
clone size: NA
D gene: NA
CDR3 protein: CASSHGFGYTF
CDR3 DNA: TGTGCCAGCAGCCACGGTTTTGGCTACACCTTC

J gene: TRBJ2-2
V gene: TRBV19
clone size: NA
D gene: NA
CDR3 protein: CASSTGANTGELFF
CDR3 DNA: TGTGCCAGTTCGACAGGCGCGAACACCGGGGAGCTGTTTTTT

J gene: TRBJ1-2
V gene: TRBV30
clone size: NA
D gene: NA
CDR3 protein: CAWSVVGRGSYGYTF
CDR3 DNA: TGTGCCTGGAGTGTAGTAGGCAGGGGTAGCTATGGCTACACCTTC

J gene: TRBJ2-7
V gene: TRBV27
clone size: NA
D gene: TRBD1
CDR3 protein: CASSPGTGSSYEQYF
CDR3 DNA: TGTGCCAGCAGTCCCGGGACAGGGAGCTCCTACGAGCAGTACTTC

J gene: TRBJ2-1
V gene: TRBV10-3
clone size: NA
D gene: TRBD2
CDR3 protein: CAISGGLVPSSYNEQFF
CDR3 DNA: TGTGCCATCAGTGGGGGACTAGTCCCCAGCTCCTACAATGAGCAGTTCTTC

J gene: TRBJ1-5
V gene: TRBV5-6
clone size: NA
D gene: NA
CDR3 protein: CASSFGILNQPQHF
CDR3 DNA: TGTGCCAGCAGCTTCGGTATCTTGAATCAGCCCCAGCATTTT

J gene: TRBJ1-4
V gene: TRBV2
clone size: NA
D gene: NA
CDR3 protein: CASSELRKLFF
CDR3 DNA: TGTGCCAGCAGTGAGCTCCGGAAACTGTTTTTT

J gene: TRBJ2-3
V gene: TRBV19
clone size: once
D gene: TRBD2
CDR3 protein: CASSIKSSGVKGSTDTQYF
CDR3 DNA: TGTGCCAGTAGTATTAAGTCGAGCGGGGTGAAGGGGAGCACAGATACGCAGTATTTT

J gene: TRBJ1-1
V gene: TRBV28
clone size: NA
D gene: NA
CDR3 protein: CASRPDLREAFF
CDR3 DNA: TGTGCCAGCAGACCCGATTTACGGGAAGCTTTCTTT

J gene: TRBJ2-1
V gene: TRBV29-1
clone size: NA
D gene: NA
CDR3 protein: CSVDSYNEQFF
CDR3 DNA: TGCAGCGTTGACAGCTACAATGAGCAGTTCTTC

J gene: TRBJ1-1
V gene: TRBV24-1
clone size: NA
D gene: NA
CDR3 protein: CATSDGSGPAFF
CDR3 DNA: TGTGCCACCAGTGATGGCTCTGGCCCAGCTTTCTTT

J gene: TRBJ1-1
V gene: TRBV3-1/TRBV3-2
clone size: NA
D gene: NA
CDR3 protein: CASSQGGRANTEAFF
CDR3 DNA: TGTGCCAGCAGCCAAGGAGGCAGGGCGAACACTGAAGCTTTCTTT

J gene: TRBJ2-6
V gene: TRBV7-2
clone size: NA
D gene: TRBD1
CDR3 protein: CASSPGTGKTNVLTF
CDR3 DNA: TGTGCCAGCAGCCCCGGGACAGGGAAAACCAACGTCCTGACTTTC

J gene: TRBJ1-5
V gene: TRBV12-5
clone size: NA
D gene: NA
CDR3 protein: CASGPRGRDQPQHF
CDR3 DNA: TGTGCTAGTGGCCCCCGGGGAAGGGATCAGCCCCAGCATTTT

J gene: TRBJ1-4
V gene: TRBV7-2
clone size: NA
D gene: NA
CDR3 protein: CASRGEKLFF
CDR3 DNA: TGTGCCAGCAGGGGCGAAAAACTGTTTTTT

J gene: TRBJ1-5
V gene: TRBV19
clone size: once
D gene: NA
CDR3 protein: CATKGAQGNQPQHF
CDR3 DNA: TGTGCCACCAAAGGGGCCCAGGGCAATCAGCCCCAGCATTTT

J gene: TRBJ2-7
V gene: TRBV29-1
clone size: few
D gene: TRBD1
CDR3 protein: CSVSNRGLTYEQYF
CDR3 DNA: TGCAGCGTGTCGAACAGGGGCCTTACCTACGAGCAGTACTTC

J gene: TRBJ1-1
V gene: TRBV6-5
clone size: NA
D gene: NA
CDR3 protein: CASSSQVNTEAFF
CDR3 DNA: TGTGCCAGCAGTTCACAAGTGAACACTGAAGCTTTCTTT

J gene: TRBJ2-5
V gene: TRBV9
clone size: once
D gene: NA
CDR3 protein: CASSALAGETQYF
CDR3 DNA: TGTGCCAGCAGCGCACTAGCCGGCGAGACCCAGTACTTC

J gene: TRBJ2-2
V gene: TRBV5-4
clone size: NA
D gene: NA
CDR3 protein: CASSLASNTGELFF
CDR3 DNA: TGTGCCAGCAGCCTAGCCTCCAACACCGGGGAGCTGTTTTTT

J gene: TRBJ1-2
V gene: TRBV2
clone size: NA
D gene: TRBD1
CDR3 protein: CASSPRQGSYGYTF
CDR3 DNA: TGTGCCAGCAGCCCCCGACAGGGTAGCTATGGCTACACCTTC

J gene: TRBJ1-3
V gene: TRBV10-3
clone size: NA
D gene: NA
CDR3 protein: CAIREQARSGNTIYF
CDR3 DNA: TGTGCCATCAGGGAACAGGCGCGCTCTGGAAACACCATATATTTT

J gene: TRBJ1-2
V gene: TRBV4-1
clone size: NA
D gene: NA
CDR3 protein: CASSQVGRRNSNYGYTF
CDR3 DNA: TGCGCCAGCAGCCAAGTCGGCAGGAGGAATTCTAACTATGGCTACACCTTC

J gene: TRBJ1-2
V gene: TRBV3-1/TRBV3-2
clone size: NA
D gene: TRBD1
CDR3 protein: CASTRGQGGGGYTF
CDR3 DNA: TGTGCCAGCACCAGGGGACAGGGGGGCGGTGGCTACACCTTC

J gene: TRBJ2-1
V gene: TRBV7-8
clone size: NA
D gene: TRBD1
CDR3 protein: CASSFTGQGAYNEQFF
CDR3 DNA: TGTGCCAGCAGCTTTACGGGACAGGGGGCCTACAATGAGCAGTTCTTC

J gene: TRBJ2-7
V gene: TRBV7-6
clone size: NA
D gene: NA
CDR3 protein: CASSPGNYEQYF
CDR3 DNA: TGTGCCAGCAGCCCCGGGAACTACGAGCAGTACTTC